The sequence of this TCR beta chain was determined in a study of shared clonotypes between healthy human individuals. The ends lost 4 bases at V and 3 bases at J; junction bases unmatched: 15. Germline-derived CDR1 and CDR2 are KGHSH and LQKENI. This CDR3 region has 18 residues. TCRdb's copy holds only in-frame clones and misses some; the assay was immunoSEQ multiplex PCR. This table holds 190,000 or so clones, 90% to 95% found once. The chain carries TRBV18 and TRBJ2-7; TRBD2 aligns across 10 bases. Sequenced input: naive CD4+ T cells sorted from blood. As to subset: CD45RA+ positively selected. The origin of this receptor is a woman aged 25-40 years in good health. The CDR3 sequence: CASSLWGKTSGARYEQYF. The CDR3, as DNA: TGTGCCAGCTCACTGTGGGGAAAAACTAGCGGGGCTCGCTACGAGCAGTACTTC.